These 18 T cell receptor beta chains share one sample of origin, sequenced in a study of OX40 agonist ivuxolimab in advanced cancers. Sequencing used immunoSEQ multiplex PCR; TCRdb keeps in-frame clones, though not all of them. The sample lists about 54,000 clones, almost 85% occurring once. Sequencing used CD4+ or CD8+ T cells sorted from blood, obtained in a trial of the OX40 agonist ivuxolimab. The receptors stem from an adult with an advanced solid tumor such as melanoma, head and neck, liver or kidney cancer.

This clone was seen only once. The V and J genes are TRBV28 and TRBJ1-1, with D uncertain. The germline CDR1 and CDR2 sequences are MDHEN and SYDVKM. V lost 5 bases, J lost 4 bases, and 8 bases lay in between. This CDR3 comprises 12 residues. CDR3: CASSGPGTEAFF. CDR3 sequence (DNA): TGTGCCAGCAGTGGACCGGGCACTGAAGCTTTCTTT.

This clone appeared a few times. The chain carries TRBV12-5 and TRBJ2-5; D possibly corresponds to TRBD1 (5 bases). The CDR3 length is 12 residues. Trimming took off 1 base at V and 5 bases at J, with 5 bases between the two ends. The germline V gene encodes CDR1 LGHNT and CDR2 FRNRAP. CDR3 bases: TGTGCTAGTGGTTTGGACAGGGAGACCCAGTACTTC. Protein: CASGLDRETQYF. The full variable domain, in which reference TRBV12-5 and TRBJ2-5 provide the parts outside the CDR3, is DARVTQTPRHKVTEMGQEVTMRCQPILGHNTVFWYRQTMMQGLELLAYFRNRAPLDDSGMPKDRFSAEMPDATLATLKIQPSEPRDSAVYFCASGLDRETQYFGPGTRLLVL.

The chain carries TRBV6-5 and TRBJ2-3, with unresolved D. CDR3 length equals 14 residues. Trimming took off 0 bases at V and 1 base at J, with 5 bases between the two ends. CDR1 MNHEY and CDR2 SVGAGI come from the germline V gene. CDR3 coding DNA: TGTGCCAGCAGTTACTCACGAGGCACAGATACGCAGTATTTT. Protein: CASSYSRGTDTQYF.

The CDR3 nucleotides read TGTGCCAGCAGCTTAGGAGGACTAGCAAGGGAGACCCAGTACTTC. This translates into CASSLGGLARETQYF. The genes are TRBV11-2 and TRBJ2-5; 8 bases are a match to TRBD2. This CDR3 contains 15 residues. V shed 1 base, J shed 5 bases, and the junction held 6 bases outside the gene matches. Germline values: CDR1 SGHAT, CDR2 FQNNGV.

V gene TRBV6-1 combines with J gene TRBJ2-5; a weak D match, TRBD2 (5 bases). Trimming removed 3 bases from V and 5 bases from J, with 22 bases in between. This CDR3 spans 17 amino acids. CDR1 is MNHNS, CDR2 SASEGT, per germline. The CDR3 loop reads CASSEPYRRGLKETQYF. The CDR3 DNA sequence: TGTGCCAGCAGTGAGCCCTACAGACGGGGTCTCAAGGAGACCCAGTACTTC.

The V gene is TRBV4-1, the J gene TRBJ1-6; 7 nucleotides line up with TRBD1. This CDR3 has 17 residues. V shed 0 bases, J shed 5 bases, and the junction held 7 bases outside the gene matches. Germline V lookup: CDR1 MGHRA, CDR2 YSYEKL. This CDR3 is CASSQDRWDRNNSPLHF. CDR3 DNA: TGCGCCAGCAGCCAAGATAGATGGGACAGAAATAATTCACCCCTCCACTTT.

This chain uses TRBV6-1 with TRBJ2-3; 9 bases fit TRBD1. Germline-derived CDR1 and CDR2 are MNHNS and SASEGT. This CDR3 region has 14 residues. V lost 6 bases to trimming and J lost 1 base; unmatched junction nucleotides: 2. This chain's CDR3 is CASSRDRGTDTQYF. In DNA, the CDR3 is TGTGCCAGCAGCCGGGACAGGGGCACAGATACGCAGTATTTT.

The sample holds one count of this clone. The chain recombines TRBV29-1 with TRBJ2-5; TRBD1 agrees at 7 bases. Per germline, CDR1 SQVTM and CDR2 ANQGSEA. V lost 7 bases and J lost 3; bases outside the gene matches: 14. The CDR3 contains 15 residues. The CDR3 sequence is CSALLFSGGEETQYF. DNA of the CDR3: TGCAGCGCCTTGTTGTTTTCAGGGGGAGAAGAGACCCAGTACTTC.

This clone was counted once. DNA for the CDR3: TGTGCCAGCAGCCCCGCAGCTGGGGGCAAGCAGTTCTTC. This gives the protein CASSPAAGGKQFF. The rearrangement uses TRBV7-2 and TRBJ2-1, with D perhaps TRBD1 (6 bases). CDR1 and CDR2 (germline): SGHTA, FQGNSA. The V gene lost 5 bases and the J gene lost 11 bases, with 16 bases spanning the gap. The CDR3 sequence is 13 residues long.

The chain recombines TRBV9 with TRBJ2-1; the D gene is possibly TRBD2 (6 bases). The CDR3 sequence is 15 residues long. V lost 4 bases and J lost 5, with 16 bases in between. In germline, CDR1 is SGDLS, CDR2 YYNGEE. CDR3 nucleotides: TGTGCCAGCAGCCCGTGGGGGGTGAGGAACAATGAGCAGTTCTTC. It codes for CASSPWGVRNNEQFF.

The chain has TRBV27 and TRBJ1-1; no reliable D call. V was pared by 3 bases and J by 3 bases, with 8 bases between. Germline CDR1 reads MNHEY; CDR2 reads SMNVEV (reference sequence). This CDR3 spans 13 amino acids. The DNA for the CDR3 is TGTGCCAGCAGTTTCCTACTAGACACTGAAGCTTTCTTT. This gives the protein CASSFLLDTEAFF.

The V gene is TRBV7-2, the J gene TRBJ2-5, with 12 bases that match TRBD1. The junction had 12 bases not matched to a gene; V was cut back by 5 bases and J by 5 bases. The CDR3 totals 17 residues. The V gene's germline CDR1 is SGHTA and CDR2 FQGNSA. The CDR3 loop reads CASSLTSGTGGGETQYF. The CDR3 DNA follows: TGTGCCAGCAGCCTAACTTCCGGGACAGGGGGCGGGGAGACCCAGTACTTC.

This clone was detected once. The DNA of the CDR3 is TGTGCCAGCAGTACGTTTCAAACCGATACGCAGTATTTT. Amino acid sequence: CASSTFQTDTQYF. The chain uses TRBV6-5 and TRBJ2-3; D not certain. Germline assignment: CDR1 MNHEY and CDR2 SVGAGI. CDR3 length: 13 residues. With 5 bases removed from V and 6 bases from J, the gap between germline ends came to 12 bases.

The gene calls are TRBV18 and TRBJ1-1; TRBD1 matches 7 bases. The CDR3 loop spans 15 amino acids. CDR1 and CDR2 (germline): KGHSH, LQKENI. The V segment lost 0 bases and the J segment 5 bases; nucleotides outside the gene matches: 6. In nucleotides, the CDR3 is TGTGCCAGCTCACCACCGCGGGCAGGGGGGACTGAAGCTTTCTTT. Encoded protein: CASSPPRAGGTEAFF.

About this clone itself: At one of its ends the junction is not consistent with the germline gene, which may arise from a read error. The rearrangement uses TRBV5-6 and TRBJ2-4; D remains unclear. The CDR3 is 14 residues long. Germline CDR1 is SGHDT and CDR2 is YYEEEE. CDR3 sequence: CASSSDPTFAPEVF. CDR3 DNA: TGTGCCAGCAGCTCCGACCCGACATTCGCCCCCGAGGTCTTC.

Concerning this clone itself: An end of the junction does not agree with germline; a read error may underlie this. Distinct nucleotide sequences in the sample also encode this CDR3. J is TRBJ1-5 and V is TRBV28; TRBD1 is a possible D gene (5 bases). The CDR3 length is 13 residues. Germline CDR1 MDHEN, CDR2 SYDVKM. The CDR3 sequence is CASSLWGNQPQHF. The CDR3 bases are TGCGCCAGCAGTTTATGGGGGAATCAGCCCCAGCATTTT. The full variable domain, in which reference TRBV28 and TRBJ1-5 provide the parts outside the CDR3, is DVKVTQSSRYLVKRTGEKVFLECVQDMDHENMFWYRQDPGLGLRLIYFSYDVKMKEKGDIPEGYSVSREKKERFSLILESASTNQTSMYLCASSLWGNQPQHFGDGTRLSIL.

This clone was detected a few times. The J gene is TRBJ2-2, the V gene TRBV5-6; 9 nucleotides match TRBD1. V trimming: 0 bases; J trimming: 3 bases; junction bases outside the gene matches: 9. The CDR3 has 18 residues. CDR1 is SGHDT and CDR2 is YYEEEE in the germline V gene. The CDR3 nucleotides read TGTGCCAGCAGCTTGGCCATATGGACAGGGGTTGACACCGGGGAGCTGTTTTTT. Protein sequence: CASSLAIWTGVDTGELFF.

The chain's CDR3 is CASSEAGQGYEQYF. CDR3 bases: TGTGCCAGCAGTGAAGCGGGACAGGGCTACGAGCAGTACTTC. The genes are TRBV6-1 and TRBJ2-7, with 9 bases aligning to TRBD1. Looked up from germline, CDR1 is MNHNS and CDR2 is SASEGT. The ends lost 0 bases at V and 3 bases at J; junction bases unmatched: 0. CDR3 length equals 14 residues.